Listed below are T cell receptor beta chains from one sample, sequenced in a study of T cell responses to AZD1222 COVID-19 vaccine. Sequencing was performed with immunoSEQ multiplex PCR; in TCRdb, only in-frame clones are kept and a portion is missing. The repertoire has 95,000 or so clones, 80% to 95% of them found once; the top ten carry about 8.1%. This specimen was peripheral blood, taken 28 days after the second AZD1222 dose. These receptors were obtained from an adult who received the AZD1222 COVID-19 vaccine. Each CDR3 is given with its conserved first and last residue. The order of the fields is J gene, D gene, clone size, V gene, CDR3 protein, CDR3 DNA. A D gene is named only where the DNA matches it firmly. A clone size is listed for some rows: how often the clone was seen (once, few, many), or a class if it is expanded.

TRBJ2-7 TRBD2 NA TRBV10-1 CASSDNGGGHREQYF TGCGCCAGCAGTGATAATGGGGGAGGGCATCGGGAGCAGTACTTC
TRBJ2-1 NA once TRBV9 CASSVALGDNEQFF TGTGCCAGCAGCGTAGCCCTGGGGGACAATGAGCAGTTCTTC
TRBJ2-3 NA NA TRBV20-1 CSASPAGSRDTQYF TGCAGTGCTAGTCCGGCAGGGTCTCGGGATACGCAGTATTTT
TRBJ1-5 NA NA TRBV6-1 CASSEMGNGNQPQHF TGTGCCAGCAGTGAAATGGGGAACGGGAATCAGCCCCAGCATTTT
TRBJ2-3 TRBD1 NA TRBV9 CASSPLGRDRVRTDTQYF TGTGCCAGCAGCCCCCTGGGGCGAGACAGGGTCCGTACAGATACGCAGTATTTT
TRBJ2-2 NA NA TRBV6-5 CASTRQAAAGELFF TGTGCCAGCACCAGGCAGGCCGCTGCCGGGGAGCTGTTTTTT
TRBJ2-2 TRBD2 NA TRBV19 CASSTSGLAANTGELFF TGTGCCAGTAGTACGTCAGGACTAGCGGCGAACACCGGGGAGCTGTTTTTT
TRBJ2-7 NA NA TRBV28 CASSLKAETYEQYF TGTGCCAGCAGTTTAAAGGCAGAAACCTACGAGCAGTACTTC
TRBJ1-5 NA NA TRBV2 CASSEGGRRDDQPQHF TGTGCCAGCAGTGAAGGGGGACGGCGGGACGATCAGCCCCAGCATTTT
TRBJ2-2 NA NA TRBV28 CASSFSGELFF TGTGCCAGCAGTTTCTCCGGGGAGCTGTTTTTT
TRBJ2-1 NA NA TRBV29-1 CSVEPPSRNSYNEQFF TGCAGCGTGGAACCACCTAGCCGCAACTCCTACAATGAGCAGTTCTTC
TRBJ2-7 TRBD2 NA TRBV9 CASSEGTSGRYEQYF TGTGCCAGCAGCGAGGGGACTAGCGGGAGATACGAGCAGTACTTC
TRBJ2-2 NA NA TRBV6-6 CASSQITGELFF TGTGCCAGCAGCCAGATCACCGGGGAGCTGTTTTTT
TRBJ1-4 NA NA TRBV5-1 CASSSDVATNEKLFF TGCGCCAGCAGCTCGGACGTAGCAACTAATGAAAAACTGTTTTTT
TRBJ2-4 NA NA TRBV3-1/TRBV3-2 CASSLTGPICKKNIQYF TGTGCCAGCAGCTTAACTGGTCCCATTTGCAAAAAAAACATTCAGTACTTC
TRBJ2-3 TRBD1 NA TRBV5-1 CASSAGQGGTDTQYF TGCGCCAGTTCCGCGGGACAGGGTGGCACAGATACGCAGTATTTT
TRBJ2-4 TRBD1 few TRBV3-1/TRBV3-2 CASSYRGVNIQYF TGTGCCAGCAGTTACAGGGGGGTCAACATTCAGTACTTC
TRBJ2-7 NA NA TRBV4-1 CASSQMGALRRQYF TGCGCCAGCAGCCAGATGGGGGCTCTACGGAGGCAGTACTTC
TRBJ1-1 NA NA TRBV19 CASAPGTVNTEAFF TGTGCCAGCGCCCCGGGGACGGTAAACACTGAAGCTTTCTTT
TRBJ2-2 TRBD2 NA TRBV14 CASSQDITSATGELFF TGTGCCAGCAGCCAAGATATTACTAGCGCTACCGGGGAGCTGTTTTTT
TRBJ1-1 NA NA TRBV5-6 CASSLAARSGDTEAFF TGTGCCAGCAGCTTGGCCGCCAGGTCCGGGGACACTGAAGCTTTCTTT
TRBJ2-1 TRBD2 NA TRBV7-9 CASSLSGIDNEQFF TGTGCCAGCAGCTTGAGCGGGATAGACAATGAGCAGTTCTTC
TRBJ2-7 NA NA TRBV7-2 CASSLGTFSYEQYF TGTGCCAGCAGCTTAGGGACCTTCTCCTACGAGCAGTACTTC
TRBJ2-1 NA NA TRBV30 CAWSGMGISGEQFF TGTGCCTGGAGTGGTATGGGTATCTCGGGGGAGCAGTTCTTC
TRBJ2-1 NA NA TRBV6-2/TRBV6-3 CASSLASYNEQFF TGTGCCAGCAGCCTAGCCTCCTACAATGAGCAGTTCTTC
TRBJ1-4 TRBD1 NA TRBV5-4 CASSLNRGRGNEKLFF TGTGCCAGCAGCTTAAACAGGGGAAGAGGCAATGAAAAACTGTTTTTT
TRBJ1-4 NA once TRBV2 CASSEAPGNEKLFF TGTGCCAGCAGTGAAGCTCCAGGGAATGAAAAACTGTTTTTT
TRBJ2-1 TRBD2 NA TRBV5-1 CASSLGNSGRAGYNEQFF TGCGCCAGCAGCTTAGGGAATAGCGGGAGGGCAGGGTACAATGAGCAGTTCTTC
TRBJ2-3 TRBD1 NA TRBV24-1 CATSMPGGGPDTQYF TGTGCCACCAGTATGCCAGGGGGCGGGCCAGATACGCAGTATTTT
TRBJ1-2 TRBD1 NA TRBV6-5 CAIKPPGQAEGYTF TGTGCCATCAAGCCCCCGGGACAGGCGGAGGGCTACACCTTC
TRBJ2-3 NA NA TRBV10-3 CAISQRLTDTQYF TGTGCCATCAGTCAACGACTGACAGATACGCAGTATTTT
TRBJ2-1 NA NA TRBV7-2 CASSRLGRGVYNEQFF TGTGCCAGCAGCCGGTTAGGTAGGGGAGTCTACAATGAGCAGTTCTTC
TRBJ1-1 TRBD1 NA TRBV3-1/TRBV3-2 CASSFTGGNTEAFF TGTGCCAGCAGCTTCACAGGGGGAAACACTGAAGCTTTCTTT
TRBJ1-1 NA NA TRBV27 CASSFNAGHTEAFF TGTGCCAGCAGTTTTAACGCAGGACACACTGAAGCTTTCTTT
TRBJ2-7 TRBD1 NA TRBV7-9 CASRGPGQGAFDEQYF TGTGCCAGCAGGGGTCCGGGACAGGGGGCCTTCGACGAGCAGTACTTC
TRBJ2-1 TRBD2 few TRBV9 CASSVSLAGVNEQFF TGTGCCAGCAGCGTATCTCTAGCGGGAGTAAATGAGCAGTTCTTC
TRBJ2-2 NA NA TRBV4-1 CASSPLHGTNTGELFF TGCGCCAGCAGCCCCCTTCACGGAACGAACACCGGGGAGCTGTTTTTT
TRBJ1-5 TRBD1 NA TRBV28 CASSSTGTGKPQHF TGTGCCAGCAGTTCGACCGGGACAGGGAAGCCCCAGCATTTT
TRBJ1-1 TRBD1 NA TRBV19 CASSRDRGSAEAFF TGTGCCAGTAGTCGGGACAGGGGATCGGCTGAAGCTTTCTTT
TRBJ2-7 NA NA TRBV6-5 CAGRGRLYEQYF TGTGCCGGGCGAGGCCGGCTCTACGAGCAGTACTTC
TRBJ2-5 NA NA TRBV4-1 CASSLQETQYF TGCGCCAGCAGCCTACAAGAGACCCAGTACTTC
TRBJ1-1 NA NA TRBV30 CAWILNGQITEAFF TGTGCCTGGATTCTGAATGGACAGATCACTGAAGCTTTCTTT
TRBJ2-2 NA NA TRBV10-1 CASSKRLGNTGELFF TGCGCCAGCAGTAAAAGACTAGGGAACACCGGGGAGCTGTTTTTT
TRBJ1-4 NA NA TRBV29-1 CSVQESGDGKLFF TGCAGCGTTCAGGAGTCAGGGGATGGAAAACTGTTTTTT
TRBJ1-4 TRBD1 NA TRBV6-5 CASRPSGTGPWKLFF TGTGCCAGCAGACCCTCCGGGACAGGGCCTTGGAAACTGTTTTTT
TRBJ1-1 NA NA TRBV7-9 CASSFFGRGSNIMNTEAFF TGTGCCAGCAGCTTTTTCGGTCGGGGGTCAAATATCATGAACACTGAAGCTTTCTTT
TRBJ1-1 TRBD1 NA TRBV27 CASSLGTGRTEAFF TGTGCCAGCAGTTTGGGGACAGGGAGAACTGAAGCTTTCTTT
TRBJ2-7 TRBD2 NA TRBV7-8 CASSLVAGVYEQYF TGTGCCAGCAGCTTAGTAGCGGGAGTTTACGAGCAGTACTTC
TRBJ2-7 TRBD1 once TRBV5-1 CASSLEGTGRGTYEQYF TGCGCCAGCAGCTTGGAGGGGACAGGAAGGGGGACCTACGAGCAGTACTTC
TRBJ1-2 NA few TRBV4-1 CASSQLVPLAERQHDGYTF TGCGCCAGCAGCCAACTTGTCCCCTTGGCAGAGCGACAACACGATGGCTACACCTTC
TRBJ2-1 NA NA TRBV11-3 CASSADRSSSYNEQFF TGTGCCAGCAGCGCCGACAGGAGTAGCTCCTACAATGAGCAGTTCTTC
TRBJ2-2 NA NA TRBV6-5 CASRTLDSTGELFF TGTGCCAGCAGGACGTTGGACAGCACCGGGGAGCTGTTTTTT
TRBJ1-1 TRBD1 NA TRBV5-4 CASSFDRGDTEAFF TGTGCCAGCAGCTTCGACAGGGGAGACACTGAAGCTTTCTTT
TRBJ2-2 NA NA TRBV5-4 CASSLDGPGELFF TGTGCCAGCAGCTTGGATGGGCCCGGGGAGCTGTTTTTT
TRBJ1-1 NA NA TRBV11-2 CASSLAWGAYTEAFF TGTGCCAGCAGCCTAGCATGGGGGGCTTACACTGAAGCTTTCTTT
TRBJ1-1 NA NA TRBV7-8 CASSLPTGQNTEAFF TGTGCCAGCAGCTTACCAACAGGTCAGAACACTGAAGCTTTCTTT